This T cell receptor (beta chain) is drawn from a study of blood T cell repertoires in COVID-19. Germline lookup yields CDR1 LGHDT and CDR2 YNNKEL (reference sequence). Trimming stripped 0 bases from V and 7 bases from J, with 13 bases between. The CDR3 totals 16 residues. Per the authors' pipeline: Reference gene primer amplification yielded estimated nucleated cell counts. Sequenced by immunoSEQ multiplex PCR; TCRdb stores in-frame clones only, minus some. The DNA was the basis for D and trimming; V, J and clone size are from that table. The data contain some 94,000 clones, about 83% of them singletons.

The sample comprised peripheral blood. V is TRBV3-1 (or the pseudogene TRBV3-2) and J is TRBJ1-6, with D possibly matching TRBD1 (5 bases). The TCR comes from a human donor in a cohort sampled during active COVID-19. Here the CDR3 reads CASSQDRGRVNSPLHF. In DNA form, the CDR3 reads TGTGCCAGCAGCCAAGATAGGGGTAGGGTCAATTCACCCCTCCACTTT.